This entry is about one T cell receptor beta chain. Its antigen is not identified. V was cut by 1 base and J by 0 bases, with 12 bases left in between. CDR1 is SGHDT, CDR2 YYEEEE, per germline. The CDR3 sequence is 16 residues long. The data stem from a study of cytomegalovirus exposure and HLA in healthy donors. Broader study findings: Analyses of presence and absence presupposed an approximately uniform sequencing depth across donors. Analyzed later, association rates of TCRs varied across HLA loci, with DRB1 most and HLA-C fewest. Later on, a genetic analysis was performed. It linked a missense variant in DCLRE1C with V- and J-gene trimming of TCR beta.

A multiplex PCR was run with 60 Vbeta primers and 13 Jbeta primers. Profiled with immunoSEQ multiplex PCR; TCRdb holds only in-frame clones, not every one. Here the sample spans 140,000 to 150,000 clones, roughly 68% being singletons. The sequence came from a man aged 55-75 years in good health and CMV-seronegative. The V call is TRBV5-6, the J call TRBJ2-3; a possible D gene is TRBD1 (6 bases). The source material was PBMCs. The CDR3 sequence is CASSLSPGASTDTQYF. The CDR3, as DNA: TGTGCCAGCAGCTTGTCGCCAGGGGCTAGCACAGATACGCAGTATTTT.